A selection of T cell receptor beta chains follows, all from one sample in a study of blood T cell repertoires in COVID-19. Here immunoSEQ multiplex PCR was the method, and the copy in TCRdb shows in-frame clones only, minus some. In the table there are about 120,000 clones, around 88% of which are singletons. Specimen: peripheral blood. Every receptor here comes from a woman in her 50s with active or convalescent COVID-19. The CDR3 runs from the conserved cysteine through the conserved F or W. A D gene is named only where the DNA matches it firmly. Not every row has a clone size; where given, it reads once, few, many or a size class.

d_gene	abundance	v_gene	j_gene	CDR3nt	CDR3aa
.	.	TRBV6-6	TRBJ2-1	TGTGCCAGCAGTTACTCCAGGGTCTACAATGAGCAGTTCTTC	CASSYSRVYNEQFF
.	.	TRBV4-2	TRBJ2-2	TGTGCCAGCAGCCGGCGTACTCAGGGGTCCGCCGGGGAGCTGTTTTTT	CASSRRTQGSAGELFF
.	.	TRBV7-2	TRBJ2-5	TGTGCCAGCAGCTTATACGGGGAGACCCAGTACTTC	CASSLYGETQYF
TRBD1	.	TRBV9	TRBJ1-6	TGTGCCAGCAGCCCCTCGGAGTGGGACAGGATTAATTCACCCCTCCACTTT	CASSPSEWDRINSPLHF
TRBD1	.	TRBV5-1	TRBJ1-2	TGCGCCAGCAGCTTGGGAACGACAGGGAAAGGCTACACCTTC	CASSLGTTGKGYTF
TRBD2	.	TRBV9	TRBJ2-1	TGTGCCAGCAGCGTAGAAGGAACTAGCGGATACAATGAGCAGTTCTTC	CASSVEGTSGYNEQFF
.	.	TRBV6-4	TRBJ1-1	TGTGCCAGCAGTGAGGGGAGGAACACTGAAGCTTTCTTT	CASSEGRNTEAFF
TRBD2	.	TRBV19	TRBJ2-5	TGTGCCAGTAAGAGGGCTAGCGGGAGGGAGACCCAGTACTTC	CASKRASGRETQYF
TRBD1	.	TRBV19	TRBJ2-3	TGTGCCAGTAGTCAGGGTGACAGGGGGGTAGAAGATACGCAGTATTTT	CASSQGDRGVEDTQYF
TRBD2	.	TRBV19	TRBJ2-5	TGTGCCAGTAGTGGGACTAGCGGGGCCCTGTACCAAGAGACCCAGTACTTC	CASSGTSGALYQETQYF
.	.	TRBV4-3	TRBJ2-7	TGCGCCAGCAGCCCAGGGAATTTCAACGAGCAGTACTTC	CASSPGNFNEQYF
.	.	TRBV6-2/TRBV6-3	TRBJ2-7	TGTGCCAGCAGTTACGACAATTACTACGAGCAGTACTTC	CASSYDNYYEQYF
TRBD2	.	TRBV2	TRBJ2-7	TGTGCCAGCAAATTCCAGGCTAGCGGGAGATACGAGCAGTACTTC	CASKFQASGRYEQYF
.	.	TRBV28	TRBJ1-2	TGTGCCAGCAGTCCTCATCCTACAGGATCCTATGGCTACACCTTC	CASSPHPTGSYGYTF
TRBD2	.	TRBV18	TRBJ2-1	TGTGCCAGCTCACCACGGGTTGGGGAGGGCAAAAACAATGAGCAGTTCTTC	CASSPRVGEGKNNEQFF
.	.	TRBV18	TRBJ2-7	TGTGCCAGCTCACCCCTCTACGAGCAGTACTTC	CASSPLYEQYF
TRBD2	.	TRBV10-3	TRBJ2-1	TGTGCCATCAGTGTAGCGGGAGTAAACAATGAGCAGTTCTTC	CAISVAGVNNEQFF
.	.	TRBV7-2	TRBJ1-5	TGTGCCAGCAGCTTAGCGTCGGGAGCATCCAATCAGCCCCAGCATTTT	CASSLASGASNQPQHF
TRBD2	.	TRBV18	TRBJ2-2	TGTGCCAGCTCGACCGGGACTAGCGGCGATGGCGGGGAGCTGTTTTTT	CASSTGTSGDGGELFF
TRBD1	.	TRBV7-9	TRBJ1-1	TGTGCCAGCAGCTTGGGACAGGACGTATACACTGAAGCTTTCTTT	CASSLGQDVYTEAFF
.	.	TRBV6-5	TRBJ2-5	TGTGCCAGCAGTCCTCAAGAGACCCAGTACTTC	CASSPQETQYF
.	once	TRBV5-8	TRBJ2-2	TGTGCCAGCGGATCAGGGGTACTGAACACCGGGGAGCTGTTTTTT	CASGSGVLNTGELFF
.	.	TRBV30	TRBJ1-4	TGTGCCTGGAAGCAGCGACATAGGGGTGAAAAACTGTTTTTT	CAWKQRHRGEKLFF
TRBD2	.	TRBV7-2	TRBJ2-7	TGTGCCAGCAGCTGGGACTATGGCCTTAACGAGCAGTACTTC	CASSWDYGLNEQYF
TRBD2	.	TRBV5-1	TRBJ2-1	TGCGCCAGCAGCTTGGGGGGACTAGCGGGAAACAATGAGCAGTTCTTC	CASSLGGLAGNNEQFF
.	.	TRBV7-2	TRBJ2-5	TGTGCCAGCAGCTTAGACAACGCTCTGGAGACCCAGTACTTC	CASSLDNALETQYF